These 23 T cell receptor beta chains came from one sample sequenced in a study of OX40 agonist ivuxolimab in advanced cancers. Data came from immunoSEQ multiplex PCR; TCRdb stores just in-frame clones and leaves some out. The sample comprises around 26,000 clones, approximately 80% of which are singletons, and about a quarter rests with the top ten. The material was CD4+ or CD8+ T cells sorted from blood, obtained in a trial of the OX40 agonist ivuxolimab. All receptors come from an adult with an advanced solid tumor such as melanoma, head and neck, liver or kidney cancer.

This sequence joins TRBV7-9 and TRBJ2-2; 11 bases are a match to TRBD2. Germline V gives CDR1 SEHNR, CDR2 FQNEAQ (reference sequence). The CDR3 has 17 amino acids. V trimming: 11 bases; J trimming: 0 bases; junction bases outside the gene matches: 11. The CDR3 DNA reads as TGTGCCGGCGATCCGGGACTAGCGGACCCGAACACCGGGGAGCTGTTTTTT. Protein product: CAGDPGLADPNTGELFF.

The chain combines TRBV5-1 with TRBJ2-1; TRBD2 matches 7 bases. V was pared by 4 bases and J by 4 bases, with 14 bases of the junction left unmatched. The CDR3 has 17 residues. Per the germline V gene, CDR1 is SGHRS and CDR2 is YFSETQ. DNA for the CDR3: TGCGCCAGCAGCACCTACCTAGCGGAGCAGATATACAATGAGCAGTTCTTC. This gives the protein CASSTYLAEQIYNEQFF.

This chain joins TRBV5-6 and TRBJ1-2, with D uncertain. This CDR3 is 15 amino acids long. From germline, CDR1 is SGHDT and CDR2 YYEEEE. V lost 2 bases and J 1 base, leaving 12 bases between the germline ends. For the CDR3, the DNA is TGTGCCAGCAGCTTTTGGGCAGCTCTTAACTATGGCTACACCTTC. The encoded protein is CASSFWAALNYGYTF. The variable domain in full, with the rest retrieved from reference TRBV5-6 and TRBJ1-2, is DAGVTQSPTHLIKTRGQQVTLRCSPKSGHDTVSWYQQALGQGPQFIFQYYEEEERQRGNFPDRFSGHQFPNYSSELNVNALLLGDSALYLCASSFWAALNYGYTFGSGTRLTVV.

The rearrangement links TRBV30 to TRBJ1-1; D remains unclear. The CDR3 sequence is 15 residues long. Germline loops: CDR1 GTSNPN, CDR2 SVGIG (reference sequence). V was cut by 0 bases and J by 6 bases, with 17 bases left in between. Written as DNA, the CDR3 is TGTGCCTGGAGTGTTCAGGTTACGGGGTCCTCTGAAGCTTTCTTT. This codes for CAWSVQVTGSSEAFF.

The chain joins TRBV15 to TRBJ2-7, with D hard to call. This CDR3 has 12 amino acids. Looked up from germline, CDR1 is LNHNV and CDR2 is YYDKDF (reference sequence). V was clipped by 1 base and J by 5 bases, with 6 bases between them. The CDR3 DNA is TGTGCCACCAGCAGAGCGGCGGACGAGCAGTACTTC. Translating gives CATSRAADEQYF.

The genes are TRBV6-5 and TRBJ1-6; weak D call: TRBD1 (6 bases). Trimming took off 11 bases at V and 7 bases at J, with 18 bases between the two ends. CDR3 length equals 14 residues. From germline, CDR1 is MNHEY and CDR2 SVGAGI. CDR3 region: CAGELDSHNSPLHF. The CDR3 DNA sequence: TGTGCCGGGGAACTGGACAGCCACAATTCACCCCTCCACTTT.

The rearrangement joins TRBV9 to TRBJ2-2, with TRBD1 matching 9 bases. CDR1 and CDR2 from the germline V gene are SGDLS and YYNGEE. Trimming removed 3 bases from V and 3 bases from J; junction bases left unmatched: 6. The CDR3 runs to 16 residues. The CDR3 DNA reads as TGTGCCAGCAGCGCTACACAGGGGGCCGACACCGGGGAGCTGTTTTTT. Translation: CASSATQGADTGELFF.

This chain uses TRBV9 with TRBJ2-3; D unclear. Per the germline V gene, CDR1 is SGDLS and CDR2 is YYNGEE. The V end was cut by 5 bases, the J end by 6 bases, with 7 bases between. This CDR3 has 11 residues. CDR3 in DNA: TGTGCCAGCAGGGGTGGGGATACGCAGTATTTT. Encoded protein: CASRGGDTQYF. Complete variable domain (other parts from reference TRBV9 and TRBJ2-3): DSGVTQTPKHLITATGQRVTLRCSPRSGDLSVYWYQQSLDQGLQFLIQYYNGEERAKGNILERFSAQQFPDLHSELNLSSLELGDSALYFCASRGGDTQYFGPGTRLTVL.

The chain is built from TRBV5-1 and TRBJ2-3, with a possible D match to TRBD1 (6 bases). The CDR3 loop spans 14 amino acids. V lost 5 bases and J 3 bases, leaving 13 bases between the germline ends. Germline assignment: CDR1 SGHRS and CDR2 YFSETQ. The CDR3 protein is CASRMGQGTDTQYF. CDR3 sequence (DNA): TGCGCCAGCAGGATGGGCCAGGGGACAGATACGCAGTATTTT.

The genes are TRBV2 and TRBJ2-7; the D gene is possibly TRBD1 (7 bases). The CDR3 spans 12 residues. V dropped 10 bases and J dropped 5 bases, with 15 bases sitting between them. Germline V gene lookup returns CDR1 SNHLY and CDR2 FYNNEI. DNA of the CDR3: TGTGCCACAGGGGGGACGGGCCACGAGCAGTACTTC. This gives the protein CATGGTGHEQYF.

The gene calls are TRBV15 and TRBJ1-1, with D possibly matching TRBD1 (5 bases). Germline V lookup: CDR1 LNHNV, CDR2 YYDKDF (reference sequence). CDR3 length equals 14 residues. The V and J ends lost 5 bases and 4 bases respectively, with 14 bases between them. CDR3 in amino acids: CATSGGTLGTEAFF. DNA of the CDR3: TGTGCCACCAGCGGGGGGACCCTCGGCACTGAAGCTTTCTTT.

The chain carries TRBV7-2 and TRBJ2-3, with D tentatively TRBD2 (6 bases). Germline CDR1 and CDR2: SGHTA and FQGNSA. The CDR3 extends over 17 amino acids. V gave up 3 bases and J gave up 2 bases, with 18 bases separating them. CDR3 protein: CASSLLSGDPLTDTQYF. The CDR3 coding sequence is TGTGCCAGCAGCTTGTTATCGGGGGACCCCCTCACAGATACGCAGTATTTT.

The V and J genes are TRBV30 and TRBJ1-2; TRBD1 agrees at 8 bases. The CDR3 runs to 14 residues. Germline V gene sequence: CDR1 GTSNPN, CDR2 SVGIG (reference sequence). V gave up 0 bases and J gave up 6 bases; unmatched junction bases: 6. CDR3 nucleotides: TGTGCCTGGAGTGTTGCAGGGGGCTACCATGGCTACACCTTC. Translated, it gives CAWSVAGGYHGYTF.

The CDR3 coding sequence is TGTGCCAGCAGCCCTAGGTTGAGCTCCTACAATGAGCAGTTCTTC. As protein: CASSPRLSSYNEQFF. The V and J genes are TRBV7-9 and TRBJ2-1, with D uncertain. V lost 5 bases to trimming and J lost 0 bases, with 11 bases between them. The CDR3 extends over 15 amino acids. CDR1 is SEHNR, CDR2 FQNEAQ, per germline (reference sequence).

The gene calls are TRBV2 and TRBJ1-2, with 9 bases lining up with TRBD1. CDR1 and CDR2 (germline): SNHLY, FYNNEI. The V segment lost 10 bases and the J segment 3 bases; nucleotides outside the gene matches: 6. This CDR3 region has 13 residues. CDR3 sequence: CANYRGQDYGYTF. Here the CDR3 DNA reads TGTGCCAATTACAGGGGGCAAGACTATGGCTACACCTTC. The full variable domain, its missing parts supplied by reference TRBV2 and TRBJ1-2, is EPEVTQTPSHQVTQMGQEVILRCVPISNHLYFYWYRQILGQKVEFLVSFYNNEISEKSEIFDDQFSVERPDGSNFTLKIRSTKLEDSAMYFCANYRGQDYGYTFGSGTRLTVV.

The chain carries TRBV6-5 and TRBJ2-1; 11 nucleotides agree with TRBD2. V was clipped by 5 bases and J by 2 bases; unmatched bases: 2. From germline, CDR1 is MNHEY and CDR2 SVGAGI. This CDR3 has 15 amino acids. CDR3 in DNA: TGTGCCAGCAGTGGACTAGCGGGCGCCTACAATGAGCAGTTCTTC. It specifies CASSGLAGAYNEQFF.

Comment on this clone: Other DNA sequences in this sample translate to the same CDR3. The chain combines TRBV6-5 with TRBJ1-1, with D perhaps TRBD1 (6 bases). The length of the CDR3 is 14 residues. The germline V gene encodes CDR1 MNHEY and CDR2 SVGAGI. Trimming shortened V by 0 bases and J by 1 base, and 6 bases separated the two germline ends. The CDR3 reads CASSYSGGNTEAFF. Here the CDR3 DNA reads TGTGCCAGCAGTTACTCAGGGGGGAACACTGAAGCTTTCTTT.

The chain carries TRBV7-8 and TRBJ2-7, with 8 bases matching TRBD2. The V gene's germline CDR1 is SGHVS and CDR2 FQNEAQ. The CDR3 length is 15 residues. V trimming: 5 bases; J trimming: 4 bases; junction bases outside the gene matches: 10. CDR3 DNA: TGTGCCAGCAGCGGATGGAGCGGGGGTGCATACGAGCAGTACTTC. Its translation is CASSGWSGGAYEQYF.

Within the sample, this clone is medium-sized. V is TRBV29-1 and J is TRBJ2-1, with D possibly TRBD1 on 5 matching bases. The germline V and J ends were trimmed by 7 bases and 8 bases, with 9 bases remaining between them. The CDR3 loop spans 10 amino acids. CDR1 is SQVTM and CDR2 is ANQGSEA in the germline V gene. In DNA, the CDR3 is TGCAGCGCGCAGGGCCATGAGCAGTTCTTC. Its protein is CSAQGHEQFF.

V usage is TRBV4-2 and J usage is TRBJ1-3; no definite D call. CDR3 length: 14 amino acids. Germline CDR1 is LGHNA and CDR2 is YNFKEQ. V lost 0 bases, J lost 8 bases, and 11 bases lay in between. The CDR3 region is CASSQESGLDTIYF. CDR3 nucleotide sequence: TGTGCCAGCAGCCAAGAGTCGGGGTTAGACACCATATATTTT.

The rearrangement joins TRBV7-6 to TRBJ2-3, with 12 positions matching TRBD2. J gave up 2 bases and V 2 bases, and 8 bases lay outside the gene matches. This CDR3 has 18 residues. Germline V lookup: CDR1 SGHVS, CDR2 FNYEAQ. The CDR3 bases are TGTGCCAGCAGCTTATTCGTACGGACTAGCGGGACCACAGATACGCAGTATTTT. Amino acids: CASSLFVRTSGTTDTQYF.

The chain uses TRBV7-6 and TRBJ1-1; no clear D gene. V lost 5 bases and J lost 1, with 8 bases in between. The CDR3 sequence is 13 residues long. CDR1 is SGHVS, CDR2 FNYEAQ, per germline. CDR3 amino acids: CASSPPGNTEAFF. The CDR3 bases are TGTGCCAGCAGCCCCCCAGGGAACACTGAAGCTTTCTTT. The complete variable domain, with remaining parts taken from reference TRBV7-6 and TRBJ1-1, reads GAGVSQSPRYKVTKRGQDVALRCDPISGHVSLYWYRQALGQGPEFLTYFNYEAQQDKSGLPNDRFSAERPEGSISTLTIQRTEQRDSAMYRCASSPPGNTEAFFGQGTRLTVV.

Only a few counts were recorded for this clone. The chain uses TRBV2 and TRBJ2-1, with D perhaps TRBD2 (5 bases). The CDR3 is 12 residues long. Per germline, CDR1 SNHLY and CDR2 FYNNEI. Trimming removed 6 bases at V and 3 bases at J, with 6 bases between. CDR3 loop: CASRADYNEQFF. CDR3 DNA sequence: TGTGCCAGCAGAGCGGACTACAATGAGCAGTTCTTC.